These 7 T cell receptor beta chains were all obtained from the same sample, sequenced in a study of early T cells in non-severe SARS-CoV-2 infection. TCRdb processed the 5' RACE reads anew with MiXCR; each CDR3 protein has one entry. The sample lists 110,000 or so distinct CDR3 sequences; over 10% were seen once. The source material was whole blood. These receptors all stem from an adult who was a healthcare worker with PCR-confirmed SARS-CoV-2 infection or an uninfected control (not recorded which).

This clonotype was found a few times. The chain carries TRBV20-1 and TRBJ1-1; tentatively, D is TRBD1 (6 bases). CDR3 length equals 14 residues. Trimming shortened V by 3 bases and J by 0 bases, and 11 bases separated the two germline ends. Germline values: CDR1 DFQATT, CDR2 SNEGSKA (reference sequence). As DNA, the CDR3 is TGCAGTGCTAGGAAGGACAGCCTGAACACTGAAGCTTTCTTT. Translated: CSARKDSLNTEAFF.

This clonotype was detected many times. The chain has TRBV7-2 and TRBJ1-3; D gene ambiguous. The germline CDR1 and CDR2 sequences are SGHTA and FQGNSA. Deletions cut 5 bases from V and 4 bases from J, with 15 bases between. The CDR3 has 15 amino acids. The CDR3 nucleotides are TGTGCCAGCAGCGCCGGCTGGAGGCCAGGAAACACCATATATTTT. This encodes CASSAGWRPGNTIYF.

This clonotype occurred a few times. The genes are TRBV29-1 and TRBJ2-1, with TRBD2 as a possible D gene (6 bases). Germline values: CDR1 SQVTM, CDR2 ANQGSEA. This CDR3 has 16 amino acids. V lost 5 bases, J lost 0 bases, and 17 bases lay in between. Here the CDR3 reads CSVITSRPTSYNEQFF. The CDR3 nucleotides are TGCAGCGTTATCACTAGCCGACCAACCTCCTACAATGAGCAGTTCTTC.

This clonotype came up many times. This chain links TRBV7-6 with TRBJ2-7; 8 bases line up with TRBD2. The CDR3 loop spans 12 amino acids. Germline V CDR1 and CDR2: SGHVS, FNYEAQ. The J segment lost 7 bases and the V segment lost 4 bases, leaving 3 bases of the junction unmatched. CDR3 sequence: CASSSGGGEQYF. Written as DNA, the CDR3 is TGTGCCAGCAGCTCGGGAGGGGGGGAGCAGTACTTC. The variable domain in full, completed from reference TRBV7-6 and TRBJ2-7, reads GAGVSQSPRYKVTKRGQDVALRCDPISGHVSLYWYRQALGQGPEFLTYFNYEAQQDKSGLPNDRFSAERPEGSISTLTIQRTEQRDSAMYRCASSSGGGEQYFGPGTRLTVT.

This clonotype was detected only a few times. The chain employs TRBV6-5 and TRBJ2-7, with TRBD1 as a possible D gene (6 bases). This CDR3 contains 15 residues. The V end was cut by 0 bases, the J end by 7 bases, with 16 bases between. Per the germline V gene, CDR1 is MNHEY and CDR2 is SVGAGI. CDR3 DNA: TGTGCCAGCAGTTACTCGAGGCAGGGGATGGGAGAGCAGTACTTC. Amino acids: CASSYSRQGMGEQYF.

The rearrangement uses TRBV2 and TRBJ2-5; 11 bases match TRBD1. CDR3 size: 16 residues. The germline CDR1 and CDR2 sequences are SNHLY and FYNNEI. V was clipped by 5 bases and J by 2 bases; unmatched bases: 7. In DNA form, the CDR3 reads TGTGCCAGCAGTCGGGACAGGGGGGACCAGCAAGAGACCCAGTACTTC. It specifies CASSRDRGDQQETQYF. The full variable domain, rest sourced from reference TRBV2 and TRBJ2-5, is EPEVTQTPSHQVTQMGQEVILRCVPISNHLYFYWYRQILGQKVEFLVSFYNNEISEKSEIFDDQFSVERPDGSNFTLKIRSTKLEDSAMYFCASSRDRGDQQETQYFGPGTRLLVL.

The chain uses TRBV27 and TRBJ2-4; TRBD1 might be the D (5 bases). The CDR3 is 14 amino acids. The germline V and J ends were trimmed by 1 base and 7 bases, with 11 bases remaining between them. Germline V gives CDR1 MNHEY, CDR2 SMNVEV (reference sequence). The CDR3 protein is CASSLLGPDNIQYF. The CDR3 bases are TGTGCCAGCAGTTTATTGGGGCCCGACAACATTCAGTACTTC.